This T cell receptor (beta chain) was profiled in a study of blood T cell repertoires in COVID-19. As for the study in general: The origin of the acute and convalescent COVID-19 samples was the United States, Italy and Spain. The cDNA or gDNA used as material had been derived from T cells, B-cell-depleted T cells, or PBMCs.

This clone has more than one count but fewer than ten. Profiled with immunoSEQ multiplex PCR; TCRdb holds only in-frame clones, not every one. Of about 320,000 clones listed, 85% to 95% are singletons. CDR3 length equals 19 residues. CDR1 SGHRS and CDR2 YFSETQ come from the germline V gene. V lost 3 bases, J lost 0 bases, and 13 bases stayed unmatched. Sequencing was performed on PBMCs or T cells enriched from blood (not recorded which). The chain joins TRBV5-1 to TRBJ2-7; TRBD1 matches at 12 bases. This TCR was sampled from a woman in her 30s who had been exposed to COVID-19. CDR3 sequence reads: CASSSGDRGLGSGSYEQYF. CDR3 nucleotide sequence: TGCGCCAGCAGCTCGGGGGACAGGGGGCTCGGATCGGGCTCCTACGAGCAGTACTTC.